The 13 T cell receptor beta chains in this list originate from one sample, sequenced in a study of human T cells and chemical hapten exposure. Described time point: patch test 3, about 24 weeks after DPC sensitization. Treatment indicated: therapeutic diphenylcyclopropenone sensitization with weekly scalp DPC. TCRdb processed the RACE reads anew with MiXCR; each CDR3 protein has one entry. The table lists 50,000 or so distinct CDR3 sequences, approximately 9.9% of them singletons. The sample in question was whole blood, obtained in connection with sensitization to the hapten diphenylcyclopropenone (DPC). The receptors stem from a woman in her thirties or forties with alopecia areata. Some clones in this sample may be carry-over from other donors' samples.

This clonotype came up many times. The CDR3 sequence: CASSLIRGTSGRPDTQYF. CDR3 bases: TGTGCCAGCAGCTTAATACGCGGGACTAGCGGGCGGCCGGATACGCAGTATTTT. The chain recombines TRBV11-2 with TRBJ2-3, with TRBD2 identical over 12 bases. This CDR3 comprises 18 residues. Germline V gives CDR1 SGHAT, CDR2 FQNNGV. V lost 2 bases to trimming and J lost 6 bases; unmatched junction nucleotides: 12. The full variable domain, rest sourced from reference TRBV11-2 and TRBJ2-3, is EAGVAQSPRYKIIEKRQSVAFWCNPISGHATLYWYQQILGQGPKLLIQFQNNGVVDDSQLPKDRFSAERLKGVDSTLKIQPAKLEDSAVYLCASSLIRGTSGRPDTQYFGPGTRLTVL.

This clonotype was detected many times. The rearrangement uses TRBV6-5 and TRBJ2-3; D possibly uses TRBD1 or TRBD2 (5 bases each). V was shortened by 7 bases and J by 0 bases, with 11 bases between the two germline ends. The CDR3 totals 14 residues. In germline, CDR1 is MNHEY, CDR2 SVGAGI. As DNA, the CDR3 is TGTGCCAGCACCAGGGACGGTAGCACAGATACGCAGTATTTT. It specifies CASTRDGSTDTQYF.

Written as DNA, the CDR3 is TGTGCCAGCAGTTACGTAGCGGGGGCCCAGGGCATTCAGTACTTC. This translates into CASSYVAGAQGIQYF. V usage is TRBV6-2 or TRBV6-3 and J usage is TRBJ2-4; 9 nucleotides agree with TRBD2. Germline assignment: CDR1 MNHEY and CDR2 SVGEGT. This CDR3 contains 15 residues. V shed 2 bases, J shed 9 bases, and the junction held 8 bases outside the gene matches.

This clonotype was recorded at least ten times. The CDR3, as DNA: TGCAGTGCCTTAGCAGGGATTCGGAACACTGAAGCTTTCTTT. This gives the protein CSALAGIRNTEAFF. The rearrangement links TRBV20-1 to TRBJ1-1; maybe TRBD1 (5 bases). The length of the CDR3 is 14 residues. Germline CDR1 DFQATT, CDR2 SNEGSKA (reference sequence). V was cut by 6 bases and J by 1 base, with 15 bases left in between.

This clonotype was detected only a few times. The J gene is TRBJ2-1, the V gene TRBV15; D possibly corresponds to TRBD1 (7 bases). The CDR3 runs 21 residues. Trimming cost V 1 base and J 8 bases, with 33 bases left between them. Germline CDR1 LNHNV, CDR2 YYDKDF (reference sequence). The CDR3 region has the DNA TGTGCCACCAGCAGAGTAGCTAGGGCTAGCAGGGGGGCCGGTCCAGGTGATGAGCAGTTCTTC. Residues: CATSRVARASRGAGPGDEQFF.

The chain couples TRBV18 to TRBJ1-5; TRBD1 matches at 8 bases. J was trimmed by 5 bases and V by 5 bases; bases with no gene match: 2. The V gene's germline CDR1 is KGHSH and CDR2 LQKENI. CDR3 length: 13 residues. CDR3 DNA sequence: TGTGCCAGCTCATCGGACAGGGATCAGCCCCAGCATTTT. As protein: CASSSDRDQPQHF.

In its sample, this clonotype was seen many times. The genes are TRBV6-6 and TRBJ2-5, with TRBD2 as a possible D gene (7 bases). The CDR3 contains 15 residues. Germline loops: CDR1 MNHNY, CDR2 SVGAGI (reference sequence). V lost 5 bases and J lost 2, with 15 bases in between. This CDR3 is CASSPTGGQQETQYF. The CDR3 DNA reads as TGTGCCAGCAGTCCGACCGGGGGGCAACAAGAGACCCAGTACTTC.

This clonotype was recorded at least ten times. V is TRBV24-1 and J is TRBJ1-4; D uncertain. Germline CDR1 and CDR2: KGHDR and SFDVKD. The CDR3 totals 15 residues. With 4 bases removed from V and 2 bases from J, the gap between germline ends came to 10 bases. The CDR3 loop reads CATSEGFRTNEKLFF. The CDR3 nucleotides are TGTGCCACCAGTGAGGGGTTTCGGACTAATGAAAAACTGTTTTTT.

This chain uses TRBV7-6 with TRBJ2-1; perhaps D is TRBD1 or TRBD2 (5 bases each). Between the trimmed V and J ends, which lost 6 bases and 1 base, there was a span of 25 bases. Germline CDR1 reads SGHVS; CDR2 reads FNYEAQ. The CDR3 totals 19 residues. In DNA form, the CDR3 reads TGTGCCAGCAGTTTCCGGGACCTAACAACCGGTTCGTCCTACAATGAGCAGTTCTTC. This codes for CASSFRDLTTGSSYNEQFF.

The sample holds many counts of this clonotype. The V call is TRBV4-1, the J call TRBJ2-5, with TRBD2 identical over 8 bases. V trimming: 0 bases; J trimming: 6 bases; junction bases outside the gene matches: 12. The germline CDR1 and CDR2 sequences are MGHRA and YSYEKL. The CDR3 runs 17 residues. The chain's CDR3 is CASSQEIHSGLGKTQYF. The CDR3 coding sequence is TGCGCCAGCAGCCAAGAGATACATTCGGGACTAGGAAAGACCCAGTACTTC.

This sequence joins TRBV5-5 and TRBJ2-1, with no clear D. Germline assignment: CDR1 SGHKS and CDR2 YYEKEE (reference sequence). Trimming stripped 4 bases from V and 7 bases from J, with 15 bases between. The CDR3 consists of 14 residues. CDR3 in DNA: TGTGCCAGCAGCGGGGTGAGGACGGGTAATGAGCAGTTCTTC. Translated: CASSGVRTGNEQFF.

This clonotype was seen only a few times. The V gene is TRBV28, the J gene TRBJ2-7, with 11 bases that match TRBD1. The CDR3 is made up of 14 amino acids. CDR1 MDHEN and CDR2 SYDVKM come from the germline V gene. J gave up 0 bases and V 8 bases, and 3 bases lay outside the gene matches. Written as DNA, the CDR3 is TGTGCCAGCCCGGGGACAGGGGGCTCCTACGAGCAGTACTTC. Amino acid sequence: CASPGTGGSYEQYF.

This clonotype was seen once. This rearrangement joins TRBV29-1 to TRBJ1-1, with 9 nucleotides matching TRBD1. Germline trimming cut 7 bases from V and 3 bases from J; bases unmatched to any gene: 9. Germline V gene lookup returns CDR1 SQVTM and CDR2 ANQGSEA. This CDR3 region has 14 residues. In DNA form, the CDR3 reads TGCAGCGGTAACAGGGGGCGCAGAGACACTGAAGCTTTCTTT. Its protein is CSGNRGRRDTEAFF.